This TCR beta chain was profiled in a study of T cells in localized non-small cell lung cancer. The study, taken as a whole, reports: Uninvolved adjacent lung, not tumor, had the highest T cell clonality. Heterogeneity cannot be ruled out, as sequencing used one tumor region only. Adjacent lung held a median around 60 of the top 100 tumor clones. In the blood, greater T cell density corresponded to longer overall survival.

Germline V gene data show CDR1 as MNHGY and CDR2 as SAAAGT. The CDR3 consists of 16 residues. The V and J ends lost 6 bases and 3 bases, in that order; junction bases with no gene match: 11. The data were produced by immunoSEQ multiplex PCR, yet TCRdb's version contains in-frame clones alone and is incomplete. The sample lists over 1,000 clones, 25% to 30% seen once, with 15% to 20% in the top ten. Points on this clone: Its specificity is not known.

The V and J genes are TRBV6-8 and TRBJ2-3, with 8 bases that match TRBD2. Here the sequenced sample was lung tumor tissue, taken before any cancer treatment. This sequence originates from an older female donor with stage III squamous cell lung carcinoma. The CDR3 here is CASRRSVASGTDTQYF. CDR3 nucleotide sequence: TGTGCCAGCAGGCGTTCGGTAGCTAGCGGGACAGATACGCAGTATTTT.